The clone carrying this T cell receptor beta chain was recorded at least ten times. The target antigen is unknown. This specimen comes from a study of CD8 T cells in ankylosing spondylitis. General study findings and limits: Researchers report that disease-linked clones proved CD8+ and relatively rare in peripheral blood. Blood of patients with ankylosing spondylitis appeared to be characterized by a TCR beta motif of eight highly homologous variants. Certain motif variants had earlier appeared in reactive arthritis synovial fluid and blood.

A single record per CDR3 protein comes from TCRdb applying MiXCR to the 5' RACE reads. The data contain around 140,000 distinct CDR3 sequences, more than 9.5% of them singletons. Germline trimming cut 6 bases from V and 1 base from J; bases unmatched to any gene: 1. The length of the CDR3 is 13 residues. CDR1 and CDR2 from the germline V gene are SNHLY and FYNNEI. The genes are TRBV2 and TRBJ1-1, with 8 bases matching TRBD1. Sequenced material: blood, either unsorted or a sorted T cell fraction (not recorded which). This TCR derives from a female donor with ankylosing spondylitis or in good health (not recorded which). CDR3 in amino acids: CASRGTGNTEAFF. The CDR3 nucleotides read TGTGCCAGCAGGGGGACAGGGAACACTGAAGCTTTCTTT.